This TCR beta chain was recovered during a study of T cell responses to AZD1222 COVID-19 vaccine. Whole-study findings and limits: Clonal diversity was possibly underestimated, and the donors were mostly white British, with more females. Across spike, vaccine-associated CD4 TCRs were found, dominant at 160-218 and 743-854. When two AZD1222 doses had been given, Spike-specific TCR breadth and depth rose. Baseline seropositivity characterized only a handful of AZD1222 recipients.

On this clone itself: Its target is unknown.

The CDR3 is 16 residues long. The V gene's germline CDR1 is SEHNR and CDR2 FQNEAQ (reference sequence). Germline trimming cut 3 bases from V and 6 bases from J; bases unmatched to any gene: 10. Generated by immunoSEQ multiplex PCR, the TCRdb table keeps only in-frame clones and is missing some. The table has approximately 220,000 clones, approximately 94% seen once. Sequences were derived from peripheral blood, sampled on day 0 of MenACWY control vaccination. This receptor was taken from an adult in good health. The rearrangement joins TRBV7-9 to TRBJ1-2, with TRBD1 matching 10 bases. Here the CDR3 reads CASSFPRGTGVDGYTF. For the CDR3, the DNA is TGTGCCAGCAGCTTCCCAAGGGGGACAGGGGTTGATGGCTACACCTTC.